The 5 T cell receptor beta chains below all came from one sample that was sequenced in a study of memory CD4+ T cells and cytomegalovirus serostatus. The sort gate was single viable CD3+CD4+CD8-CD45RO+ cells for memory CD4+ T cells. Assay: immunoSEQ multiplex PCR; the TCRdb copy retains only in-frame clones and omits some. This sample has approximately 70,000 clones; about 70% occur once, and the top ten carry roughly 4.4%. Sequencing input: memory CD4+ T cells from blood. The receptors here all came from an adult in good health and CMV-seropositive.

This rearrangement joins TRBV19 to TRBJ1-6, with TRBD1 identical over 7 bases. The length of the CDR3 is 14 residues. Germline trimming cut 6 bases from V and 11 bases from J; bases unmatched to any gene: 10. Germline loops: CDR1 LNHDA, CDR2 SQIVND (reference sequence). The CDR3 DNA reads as TGTGCCAGTAGCCAACAGGGGTCCCAGACACCCCTCCACTTT. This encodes CASSQQGSQTPLHF. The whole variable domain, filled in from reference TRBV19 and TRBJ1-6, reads DGGITQSPKYLFRKEGQNVTLSCEQNLNHDAMYWYRQDPGQGLRLIYYSQIVNDFQKGDIAEGYSVSREKKESFPLTVTSAQKNPTAFYLCASSQQGSQTPLHFGNGTRLTVT.

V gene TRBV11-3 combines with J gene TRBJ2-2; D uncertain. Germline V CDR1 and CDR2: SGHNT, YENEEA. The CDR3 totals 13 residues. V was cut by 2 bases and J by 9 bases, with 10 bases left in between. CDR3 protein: CASSLMAGRELFF. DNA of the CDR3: TGTGCCAGCAGCTTAATGGCCGGCCGGGAGCTGTTTTTT.

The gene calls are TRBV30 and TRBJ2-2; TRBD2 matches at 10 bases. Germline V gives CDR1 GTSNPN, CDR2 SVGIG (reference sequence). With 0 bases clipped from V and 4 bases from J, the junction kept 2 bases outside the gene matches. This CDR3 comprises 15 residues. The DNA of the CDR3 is TGTGCCTGGAGTGTAGCGGGGGGGTTCACCGGGGAGCTGTTTTTT. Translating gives CAWSVAGGFTGELFF.

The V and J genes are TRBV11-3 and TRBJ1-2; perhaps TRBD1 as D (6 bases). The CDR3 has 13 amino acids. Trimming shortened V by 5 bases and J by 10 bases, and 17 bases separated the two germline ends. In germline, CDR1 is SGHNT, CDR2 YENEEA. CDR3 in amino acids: CASSQPDGGHYTF. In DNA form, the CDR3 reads TGTGCCAGCAGCCAACCTGACGGGGGGCACTACACCTTC.

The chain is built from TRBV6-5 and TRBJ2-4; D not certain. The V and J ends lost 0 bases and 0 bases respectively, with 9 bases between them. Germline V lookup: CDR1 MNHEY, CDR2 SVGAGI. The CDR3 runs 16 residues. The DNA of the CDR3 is TGTGCCAGCAGTTACTCGAGTGACGGAGCCAAAAACATTCAGTACTTC. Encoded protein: CASSYSSDGAKNIQYF.